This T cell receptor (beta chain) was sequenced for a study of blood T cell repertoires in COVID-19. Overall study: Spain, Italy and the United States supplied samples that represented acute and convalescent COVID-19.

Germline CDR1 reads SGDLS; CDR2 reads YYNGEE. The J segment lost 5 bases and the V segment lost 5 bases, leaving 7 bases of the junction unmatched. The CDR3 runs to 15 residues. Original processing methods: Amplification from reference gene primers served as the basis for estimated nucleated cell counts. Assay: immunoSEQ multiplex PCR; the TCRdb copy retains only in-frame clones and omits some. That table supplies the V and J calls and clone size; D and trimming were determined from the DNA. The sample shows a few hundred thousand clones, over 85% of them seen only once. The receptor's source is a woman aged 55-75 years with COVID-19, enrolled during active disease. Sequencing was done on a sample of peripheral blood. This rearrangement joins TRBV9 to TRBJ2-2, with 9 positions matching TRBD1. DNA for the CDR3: TGTGCCAGCAGACCTGACAGGGGGGTTACCGGGGAGCTGTTTTTT. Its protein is CASRPDRGVTGELFF. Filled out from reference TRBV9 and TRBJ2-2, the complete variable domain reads DSGVTQTPKHLITATGQRVTLRCSPRSGDLSVYWYQQSLDQGLQFLIQYYNGEERAKGNILERFSAQQFPDLHSELNLSSLELGDSALYFCASRPDRGVTGELFFGEGSRLTVL.